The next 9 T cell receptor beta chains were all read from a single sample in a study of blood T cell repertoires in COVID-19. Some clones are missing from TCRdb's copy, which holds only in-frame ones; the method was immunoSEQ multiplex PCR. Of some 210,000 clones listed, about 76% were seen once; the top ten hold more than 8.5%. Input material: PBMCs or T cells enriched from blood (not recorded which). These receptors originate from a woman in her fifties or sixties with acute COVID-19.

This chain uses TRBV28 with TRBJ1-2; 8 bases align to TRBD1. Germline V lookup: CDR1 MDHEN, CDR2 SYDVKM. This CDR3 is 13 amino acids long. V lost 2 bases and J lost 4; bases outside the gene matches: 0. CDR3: CASSLQGAYGYTF. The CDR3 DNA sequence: TGTGCCAGCAGTTTACAGGGGGCCTATGGCTACACCTTC.

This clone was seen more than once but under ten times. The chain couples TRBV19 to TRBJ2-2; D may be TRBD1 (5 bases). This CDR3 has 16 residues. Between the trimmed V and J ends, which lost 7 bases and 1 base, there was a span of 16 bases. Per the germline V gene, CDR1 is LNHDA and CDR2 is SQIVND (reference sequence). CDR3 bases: TGTGCCAGTATAGACAGTATCACGATGAACACCGGGGAGCTGTTTTTT. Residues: CASIDSITMNTGELFF.

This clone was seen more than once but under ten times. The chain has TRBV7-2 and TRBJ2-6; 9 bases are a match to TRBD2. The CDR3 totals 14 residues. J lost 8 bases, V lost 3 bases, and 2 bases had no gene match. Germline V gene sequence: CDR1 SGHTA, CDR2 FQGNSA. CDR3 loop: CASSFSGGTNVLTF. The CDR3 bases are TGTGCCAGCAGCTTCAGCGGGGGGACCAACGTCCTGACTTTC.

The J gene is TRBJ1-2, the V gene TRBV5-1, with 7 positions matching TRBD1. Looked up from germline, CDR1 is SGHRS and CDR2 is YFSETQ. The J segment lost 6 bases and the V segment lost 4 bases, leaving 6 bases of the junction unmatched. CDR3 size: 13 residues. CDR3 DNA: TGCGCCAGCAGCCCCCGGGACAGAGATGGCTACACCTTC. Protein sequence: CASSPRDRDGYTF.

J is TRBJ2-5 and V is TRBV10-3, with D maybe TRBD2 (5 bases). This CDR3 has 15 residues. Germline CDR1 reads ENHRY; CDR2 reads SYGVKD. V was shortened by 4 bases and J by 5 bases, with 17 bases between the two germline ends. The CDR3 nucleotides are TGTGCCATCAGTGCCCCGGGCCCCCCGGGGGAGACCCAGTACTTC. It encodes CAISAPGPPGETQYF.

The CDR3 protein is CASSMVSGTYEQYF. CDR3 nucleotides: TGTGCCAGTAGTATGGTGTCAGGAACCTACGAGCAGTACTTC. The chain employs TRBV19 and TRBJ2-7; no clear D gene. The CDR3 is made up of 14 amino acids. The V and J ends lost 3 bases and 2 bases respectively, with 11 bases between them. In germline, CDR1 is LNHDA, CDR2 SQIVND (reference sequence).

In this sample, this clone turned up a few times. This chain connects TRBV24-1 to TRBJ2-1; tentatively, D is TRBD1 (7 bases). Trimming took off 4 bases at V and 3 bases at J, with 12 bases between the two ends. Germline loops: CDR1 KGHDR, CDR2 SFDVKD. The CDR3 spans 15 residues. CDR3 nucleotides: TGTGCCACCAGTGAGACAGGGAGGAGCTACAATGAGCAGTTCTTC. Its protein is CATSETGRSYNEQFF.

For the CDR3, the DNA is TGTGCCAGTATGGACAGGGGTAACTATGGCTACACCTTC. Its protein is CASMDRGNYGYTF. This chain joins TRBV19 and TRBJ1-2, with 9 bases identical to TRBD1. V shed 7 bases and J 1 base; nucleotides not matched to a gene: 1. The CDR3 consists of 13 residues. Looked up from germline, CDR1 is LNHDA and CDR2 is SQIVND (reference sequence).

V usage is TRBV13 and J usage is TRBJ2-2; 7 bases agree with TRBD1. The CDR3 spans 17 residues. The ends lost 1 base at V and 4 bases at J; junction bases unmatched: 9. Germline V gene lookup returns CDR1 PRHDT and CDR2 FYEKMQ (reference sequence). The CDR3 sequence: CASSLVLGQPTTGELFF. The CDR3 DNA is TGTGCCAGCAGCTTAGTGTTGGGACAGCCAACCACCGGGGAGCTGTTTTTT.